This is a list of T cell receptor beta chains from one sample in a study of blood T cell repertoires in COVID-19. Clones were sequenced by immunoSEQ multiplex PCR, and TCRdb holds only the in-frame ones, with some missing. The sample includes some 400,000 clones, roughly 91% seen only once; the top ten take approximately 1.5%. Material: PBMCs or T cells enriched from blood (not recorded which). These receptors were taken from a woman aged 30 to 39 who had recovered from COVID-19. The CDR3 runs from the conserved cysteine through the conserved F or W. A D gene is named only where the DNA matches it firmly. Some rows have no size entry. The others give once, few or many, or a class for an expanded clone.

j_gene: TRBJ1-1
v_gene: TRBV29-1
abundance: once
d_gene: -
CDR3nt: TGCAGCGTTGTATCGAGGAGGGGGAACACTGAAGCTTTCTTT
CDR3aa: CSVVSRRGNTEAFF

j_gene: TRBJ1-5
v_gene: TRBV19
abundance: -
d_gene: -
CDR3nt: TGTGCCAGTAGTATGGGAACAGGGAATAGCAATCAGCCCCAGCATTTT
CDR3aa: CASSMGTGNSNQPQHF

j_gene: TRBJ1-5
v_gene: TRBV9
abundance: once
d_gene: -
CDR3nt: TGTGCCAGCAGCCCCCGAACAGGCCCCTACAATCAGCCCCAGCATTTT
CDR3aa: CASSPRTGPYNQPQHF

j_gene: TRBJ1-1
v_gene: TRBV6-5
abundance: -
d_gene: -
CDR3nt: TGTGCCAGCAGTTACCAGGGGTTGGTTGAAGCTTTCTTT
CDR3aa: CASSYQGLVEAFF

j_gene: TRBJ2-1
v_gene: TRBV7-9
abundance: -
d_gene: -
CDR3nt: TGTGCCAGCAGCTTCCAACAGGTCACCTTTTACAATGAGCAGTTCTTC
CDR3aa: CASSFQQVTFYNEQFF

j_gene: TRBJ2-7
v_gene: TRBV18
abundance: -
d_gene: -
CDR3nt: TGTGCCAGCTCACCAGGTCTAGCGATGTACGAGCAGTACTTC
CDR3aa: CASSPGLAMYEQYF

j_gene: TRBJ2-1
v_gene: TRBV11-3
abundance: -
d_gene: -
CDR3nt: TGTGCCAGCAGCTTTCGGACTTTGGATGAGCAGTTCTTC
CDR3aa: CASSFRTLDEQFF

j_gene: TRBJ2-7
v_gene: TRBV6-5
abundance: -
d_gene: -
CDR3nt: TGTGCCAGCACCCCTAGGGCAGGGGTTAACGAGCAGTACTTC
CDR3aa: CASTPRAGVNEQYF

j_gene: TRBJ2-3
v_gene: TRBV7-6
abundance: -
d_gene: -
CDR3nt: TGTGCCAGCAGAAAAGAAGGCGGGGCCTTAAACACAGATACGCAGTATTTT
CDR3aa: CASRKEGGALNTDTQYF

j_gene: TRBJ2-3
v_gene: TRBV24-1
abundance: -
d_gene: -
CDR3nt: TGTGCCACCAGTGATTCGGGGAGGACAGATACGCAGTATTTT
CDR3aa: CATSDSGRTDTQYF

j_gene: TRBJ1-1
v_gene: TRBV19
abundance: -
d_gene: TRBD1
CDR3nt: TGTGCCAGCCTACAGGGGATGAACACTGAAGCTTTCTTT
CDR3aa: CASLQGMNTEAFF

j_gene: TRBJ2-3
v_gene: TRBV6-4
abundance: -
d_gene: -
CDR3nt: TGTGCCAGCAGTGAGGGGGCCACAGATACGCAGTATTTT
CDR3aa: CASSEGATDTQYF

j_gene: TRBJ1-1
v_gene: TRBV18
abundance: -
d_gene: TRBD1
CDR3nt: TGTGCCAGCTCACGGGACAGGGAGGGGACTGAAGCTTTCTTT
CDR3aa: CASSRDREGTEAFF

j_gene: TRBJ2-7
v_gene: TRBV30
abundance: -
d_gene: -
CDR3nt: TGTGCCTGGAGTCCCCCTGACAGGCCGACCTACGAGCAGTACTTC
CDR3aa: CAWSPPDRPTYEQYF

j_gene: TRBJ1-2
v_gene: TRBV6-5
abundance: -
d_gene: TRBD1
CDR3nt: TGTGCCAGCACCAGGACAGGGAGTGGCTACACCTTC
CDR3aa: CASTRTGSGYTF

j_gene: TRBJ2-3
v_gene: TRBV9
abundance: once
d_gene: -
CDR3nt: TGTGCCAGCAGCGTAACAGGGACGACAGATACGCAGTATTTT
CDR3aa: CASSVTGTTDTQYF

j_gene: TRBJ1-1
v_gene: TRBV12-3/TRBV12-4
abundance: -
d_gene: -
CDR3nt: TGTGCCAGCAGTCCAGGCTCGCCTTCGGAAGCTTTCTTT
CDR3aa: CASSPGSPSEAFF

j_gene: TRBJ2-7
v_gene: TRBV5-1
abundance: -
d_gene: TRBD1
CDR3nt: TGCGCCAGCAGCCTGTCCGGGACAGATCACGAGCAGTACTTC
CDR3aa: CASSLSGTDHEQYF

j_gene: TRBJ2-3
v_gene: TRBV11-3
abundance: -
d_gene: -
CDR3nt: TGTGCCAGCAGCTTAGTTCAGGGCCATACGCAGTATTTT
CDR3aa: CASSLVQGHTQYF

j_gene: TRBJ1-5
v_gene: TRBV4-1
abundance: -
d_gene: -
CDR3nt: TGCGCCAGCAGCCAAGATGCACAGGGCCGGAATCAGCCCCAGCATTTT
CDR3aa: CASSQDAQGRNQPQHF

j_gene: TRBJ2-3
v_gene: TRBV29-1
abundance: -
d_gene: -
CDR3nt: TGCAGCGTTGCCCCGTTCACAGTTAGCACAGATACGCAGTATTTT
CDR3aa: CSVAPFTVSTDTQYF

j_gene: TRBJ1-2
v_gene: TRBV12-3/TRBV12-4
abundance: -
d_gene: TRBD1
CDR3nt: TGTGCCAGCAGGCTCGACAGGGGGGAAGGCTACACCTTC
CDR3aa: CASRLDRGEGYTF

j_gene: TRBJ1-1
v_gene: TRBV14
abundance: few
d_gene: -
CDR3nt: TGTGCCAGCAGCCAAGGATACAGGGTCTCGGGGACTGAAGCTTTCTTT
CDR3aa: CASSQGYRVSGTEAFF

j_gene: TRBJ2-2
v_gene: TRBV19
abundance: -
d_gene: TRBD1
CDR3nt: TGTGCCACCAGGACAGGACCGAACACCGGGGAGCTGTTTTTT
CDR3aa: CATRTGPNTGELFF

j_gene: TRBJ1-3
v_gene: TRBV4-2
abundance: -
d_gene: -
CDR3nt: TGTGCCAGCAGCCGCCCCTCTATCGGGAGACTCGAACCCTCTGGAAACACCATATATTTT
CDR3aa: CASSRPSIGRLEPSGNTIYF

j_gene: TRBJ1-1
v_gene: TRBV21-1
abundance: -
d_gene: -
CDR3nt: TGTGCCAGCAGCAAAGGGCAGTCAGGGGGTAAGACCCATGAAGCTTTCTTT
CDR3aa: CASSKGQSGGKTHEAFF

j_gene: TRBJ1-3
v_gene: TRBV5-6
abundance: -
d_gene: TRBD1
CDR3nt: TGTGCCAGCAGCTTCGGACAGGGCGCTGGAAACACCATATATTTT
CDR3aa: CASSFGQGAGNTIYF

j_gene: TRBJ1-6
v_gene: TRBV7-6
abundance: -
d_gene: -
CDR3nt: TGTGCCAGCAGCTTGGGAGACAGGTATAATTCACCCCTCCACTTT
CDR3aa: CASSLGDRYNSPLHF

j_gene: TRBJ2-7
v_gene: TRBV6-6
abundance: -
d_gene: -
CDR3nt: TGTGCCAGCAGTTACTCGACAGAAAGATCCTACGAGCAGTACTTC
CDR3aa: CASSYSTERSYEQYF

j_gene: TRBJ2-7
v_gene: TRBV5-1
abundance: -
d_gene: TRBD2
CDR3nt: TGCGCCAGCAGTCCCGGGACTAGCATTCACGAGCAGTACTTC
CDR3aa: CASSPGTSIHEQYF

j_gene: TRBJ2-2
v_gene: TRBV3-1/TRBV3-2
abundance: -
d_gene: -
CDR3nt: TGTGCCAGCAGCCAGATAAGGGGCGCCGGGGAGCTGTTTTTT
CDR3aa: CASSQIRGAGELFF